The clone carrying this T cell receptor (beta chain) was seen at least ten times. What it recognizes is unknown. MiXCR, run by TCRdb on the reads, gives a single entry per CDR3 protein. The table records hundreds of thousands of distinct CDR3 sequences, around 29% of them present only once. The sample is drawn from a study of T cell repertoires in cytomegalovirus infection. Study-level information: Recently identified HLA-C-restricted and well-studied HLA-B-restricted CMV epitopes were used. Indicated by public TCR beta signatures were CMV infection and matching HLA type.

The V end lost 0 bases, the J end lost 2 bases, and 16 bases lay between the germline ends. Germline loops: CDR1 MNHNY, CDR2 SVGAGI (reference sequence). CDR3 size: 17 residues. Study-wide results and limits: The cumulative frequency of public TCR beta families distinguished individuals who carried CMV together with the relevant HLA. Dominating the ex vivo response were HLA-C-restricted CMV-specific TCR beta clonotypes.

The material was cultured CD8+ T cells from PBMCs, obtained from culture after CMV antigen stimulation. The chain links TRBV6-6 to TRBJ2-5; no firm D call. The receptor's source is a human donor in good health (CMV status not recorded). Some clones in this sample may be carry-over from other donors' samples. The CDR3 coding sequence is TGTGCCAGCAGTTACTCGGGTTTGGTCTGGCGGCAAGAGACCCAGTACTTC. Translation gives CASSYSGLVWRQETQYF.